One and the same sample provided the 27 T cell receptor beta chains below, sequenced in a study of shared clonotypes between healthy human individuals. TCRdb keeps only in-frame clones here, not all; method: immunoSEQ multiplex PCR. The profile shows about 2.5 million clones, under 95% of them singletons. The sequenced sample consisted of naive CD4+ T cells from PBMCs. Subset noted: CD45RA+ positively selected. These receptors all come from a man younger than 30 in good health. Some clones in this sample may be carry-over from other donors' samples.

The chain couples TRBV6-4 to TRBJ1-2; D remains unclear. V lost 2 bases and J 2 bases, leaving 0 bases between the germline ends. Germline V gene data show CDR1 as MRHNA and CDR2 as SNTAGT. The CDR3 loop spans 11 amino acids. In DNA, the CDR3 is TGTGCCAGCAGTGACAACTATGGCTACACCTTC. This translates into CASSDNYGYTF.

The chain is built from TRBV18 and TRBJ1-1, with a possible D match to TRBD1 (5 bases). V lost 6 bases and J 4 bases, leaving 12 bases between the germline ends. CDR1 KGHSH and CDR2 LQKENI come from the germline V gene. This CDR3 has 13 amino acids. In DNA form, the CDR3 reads TGTGCCAGCTCGCCAAGGGACGGCACTGAAGCTTTCTTT. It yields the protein CASSPRDGTEAFF. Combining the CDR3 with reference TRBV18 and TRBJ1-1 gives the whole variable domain NAGVMQNPRHLVRRRGQEARLRCSPMKGHSHVYWYRQLPEEGLKFMVYLQKENIIDESGMPKERFSAEFPKEGPSILRIQQVVRGDSAAYFCASSPRDGTEAFFGQGTRLTVV.

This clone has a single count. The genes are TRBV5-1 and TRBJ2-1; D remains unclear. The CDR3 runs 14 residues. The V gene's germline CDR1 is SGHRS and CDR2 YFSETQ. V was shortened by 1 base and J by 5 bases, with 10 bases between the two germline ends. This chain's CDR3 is CASSLMTGNNEQFF. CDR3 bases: TGCGCCAGCAGCTTGATGACCGGTAACAATGAGCAGTTCTTC.

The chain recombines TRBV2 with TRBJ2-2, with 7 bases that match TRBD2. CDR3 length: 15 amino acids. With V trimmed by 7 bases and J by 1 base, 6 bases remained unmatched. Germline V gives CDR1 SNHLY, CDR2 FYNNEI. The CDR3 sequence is CASNSGLLNTGELFF. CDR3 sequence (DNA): TGTGCCAGCAATTCGGGACTACTGAACACCGGGGAGCTGTTTTTT.

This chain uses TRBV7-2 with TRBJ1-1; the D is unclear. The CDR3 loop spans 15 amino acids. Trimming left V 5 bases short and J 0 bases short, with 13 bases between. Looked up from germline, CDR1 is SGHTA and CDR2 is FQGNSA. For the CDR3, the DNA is TGTGCCAGCAGCCCTAGGGCAGCCTTGAACACTGAAGCTTTCTTT. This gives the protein CASSPRAALNTEAFF.

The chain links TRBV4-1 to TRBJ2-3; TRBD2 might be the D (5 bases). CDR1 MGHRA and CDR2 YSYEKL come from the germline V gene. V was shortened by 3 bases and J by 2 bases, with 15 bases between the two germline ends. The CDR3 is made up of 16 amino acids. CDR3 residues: CASSHQETRPTDTQYF. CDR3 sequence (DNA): TGCGCCAGCAGCCATCAGGAAACTAGGCCCACAGATACGCAGTATTTT.

The DNA of the CDR3 is TGCGCCAGCAGCTGGGGACAGGGACACGAGCAGTACTTC. Translating it yields CASSWGQGHEQYF. The chain recombines TRBV5-1 with TRBJ2-7, with 9 bases that match TRBD1. The CDR3 spans 13 residues. CDR1 and CDR2 from the germline V gene are SGHRS and YFSETQ. V dropped 3 bases and J dropped 5; count of bases not matched to a gene: 3.

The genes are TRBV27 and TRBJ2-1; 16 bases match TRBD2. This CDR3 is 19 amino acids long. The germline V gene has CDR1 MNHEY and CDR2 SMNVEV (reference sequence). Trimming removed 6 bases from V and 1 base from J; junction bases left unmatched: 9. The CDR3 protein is CASRATGLAGGQSYNEQFF. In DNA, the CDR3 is TGTGCCAGCAGGGCAACGGGACTAGCGGGAGGGCAATCCTACAATGAGCAGTTCTTC.

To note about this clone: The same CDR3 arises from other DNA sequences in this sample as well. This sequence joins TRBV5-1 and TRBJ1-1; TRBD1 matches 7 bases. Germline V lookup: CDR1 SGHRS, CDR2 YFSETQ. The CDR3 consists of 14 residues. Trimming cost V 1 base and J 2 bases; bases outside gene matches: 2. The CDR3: CASSLRQGNTEAFF. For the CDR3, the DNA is TGCGCCAGCAGCTTGAGACAGGGTAACACTGAAGCTTTCTTT.

The CDR3: CASKRGQGKLGDTQYF. The CDR3 DNA follows: TGTGCCAGCAAAAGGGGACAGGGGAAATTAGGGGATACGCAGTATTTT. The J gene is TRBJ2-3, the V gene TRBV11-2, with TRBD1 matching over 10 bases. The CDR3 consists of 16 residues. CDR1 and CDR2 (germline): SGHAT, FQNNGV. V trimming: 7 bases; J trimming: 6 bases; junction bases outside the gene matches: 13. The variable domain in full, completed from reference TRBV11-2 and TRBJ2-3, reads EAGVAQSPRYKIIEKRQSVAFWCNPISGHATLYWYQQILGQGPKLLIQFQNNGVVDDSQLPKDRFSAERLKGVDSTLKIQPAKLEDSAVYLCASKRGQGKLGDTQYFGPGTRLTVL.

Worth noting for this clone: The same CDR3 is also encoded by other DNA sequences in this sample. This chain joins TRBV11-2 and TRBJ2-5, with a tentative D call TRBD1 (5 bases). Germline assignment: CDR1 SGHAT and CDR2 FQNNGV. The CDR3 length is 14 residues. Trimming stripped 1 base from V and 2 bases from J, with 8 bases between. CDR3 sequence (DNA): TGTGCCAGCAGCTTAGGACAGTCACAAGAGACCCAGTACTTC. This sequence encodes CASSLGQSQETQYF.

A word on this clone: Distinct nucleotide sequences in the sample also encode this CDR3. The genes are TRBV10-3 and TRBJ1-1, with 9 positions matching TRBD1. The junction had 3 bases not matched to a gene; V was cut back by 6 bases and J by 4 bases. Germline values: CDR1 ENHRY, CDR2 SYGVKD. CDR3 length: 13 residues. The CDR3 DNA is TGTGCCATCAGGGGACAGGGAGGCACTGAAGCTTTCTTT. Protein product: CAIRGQGGTEAFF.

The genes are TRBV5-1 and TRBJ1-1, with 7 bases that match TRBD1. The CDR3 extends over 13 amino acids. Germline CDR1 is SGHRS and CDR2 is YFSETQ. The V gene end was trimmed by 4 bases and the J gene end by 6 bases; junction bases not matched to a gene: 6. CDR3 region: CASSQQGRAEAFF. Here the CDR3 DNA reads TGCGCCAGCAGCCAACAGGGGAGGGCTGAAGCTTTCTTT.

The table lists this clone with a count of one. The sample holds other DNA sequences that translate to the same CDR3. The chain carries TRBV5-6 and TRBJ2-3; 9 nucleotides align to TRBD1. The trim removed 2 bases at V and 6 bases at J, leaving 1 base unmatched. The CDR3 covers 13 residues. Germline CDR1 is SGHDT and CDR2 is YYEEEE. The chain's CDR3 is CASSLQGADTQYF. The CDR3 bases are TGTGCCAGCAGCTTACAGGGGGCGGATACGCAGTATTTT.

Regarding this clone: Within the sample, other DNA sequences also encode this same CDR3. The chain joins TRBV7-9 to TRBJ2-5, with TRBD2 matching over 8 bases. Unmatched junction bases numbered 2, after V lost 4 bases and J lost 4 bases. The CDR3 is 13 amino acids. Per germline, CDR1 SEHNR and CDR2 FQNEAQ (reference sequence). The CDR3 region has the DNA TGTGCCAGCAGCTCCGCGGGGGGAGAGACCCAGTACTTC. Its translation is CASSSAGGETQYF.

This chain's CDR3 is CASSQIPGTSDYNEQFF. The CDR3, as DNA: TGTGCCAGCAGCCAAATACCCGGGACTAGCGATTACAATGAGCAGTTCTTC. The J gene is TRBJ2-1, the V gene TRBV7-9, with TRBD2 identical over 10 bases. Germline lookup yields CDR1 SEHNR and CDR2 FQNEAQ (reference sequence). The V gene end was trimmed by 5 bases and the J gene end by 4 bases; junction bases not matched to a gene: 11. The CDR3 sequence is 17 residues long.

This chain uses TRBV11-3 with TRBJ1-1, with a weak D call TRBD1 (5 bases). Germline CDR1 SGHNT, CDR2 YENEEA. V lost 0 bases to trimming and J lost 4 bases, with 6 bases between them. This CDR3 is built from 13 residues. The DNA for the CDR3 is TGTGCCAGCAGCTTAGATGGGGGCACTGAAGCTTTCTTT. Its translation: CASSLDGGTEAFF. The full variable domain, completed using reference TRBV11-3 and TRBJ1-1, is EAGVVQSPRYKIIEKKQPVAFWCNPISGHNTLYWYLQNLGQGPELLIRYENEEAVDDSQLPKDRFSAERLKGVDSTLKIQPAELGDSAVYLCASSLDGGTEAFFGQGTRLTVV.

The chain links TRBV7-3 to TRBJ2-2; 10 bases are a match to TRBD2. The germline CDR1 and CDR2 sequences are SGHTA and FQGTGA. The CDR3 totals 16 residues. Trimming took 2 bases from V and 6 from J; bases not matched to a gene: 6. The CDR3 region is CASSLSLAGESGELFF. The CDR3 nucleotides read TGTGCCAGCAGCTTATCCCTAGCGGGAGAATCCGGGGAGCTGTTTTTT.

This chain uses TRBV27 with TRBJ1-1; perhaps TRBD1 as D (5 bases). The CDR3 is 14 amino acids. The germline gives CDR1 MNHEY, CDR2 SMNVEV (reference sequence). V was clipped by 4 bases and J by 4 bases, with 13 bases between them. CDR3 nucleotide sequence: TGTGCCAGCAGTTCGCAGGGTGTTGGCACTGAAGCTTTCTTT. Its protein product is CASSSQGVGTEAFF.

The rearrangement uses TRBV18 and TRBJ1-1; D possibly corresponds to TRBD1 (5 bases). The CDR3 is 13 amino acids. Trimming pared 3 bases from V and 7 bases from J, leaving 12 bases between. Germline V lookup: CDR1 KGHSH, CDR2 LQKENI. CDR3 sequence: CASSPGGLLEAFF. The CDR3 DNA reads TGTGCCAGCTCACCGGGGGGGTTACTTGAAGCTTTCTTT.

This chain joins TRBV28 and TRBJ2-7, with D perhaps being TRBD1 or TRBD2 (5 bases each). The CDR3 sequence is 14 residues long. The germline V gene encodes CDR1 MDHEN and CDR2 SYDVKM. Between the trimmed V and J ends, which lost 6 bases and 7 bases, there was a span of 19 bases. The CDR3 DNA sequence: TGTGCCAGCAGAGACCGTGGGGGAGCCCGAGAGCAGTACTTC. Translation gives CASRDRGGAREQYF.

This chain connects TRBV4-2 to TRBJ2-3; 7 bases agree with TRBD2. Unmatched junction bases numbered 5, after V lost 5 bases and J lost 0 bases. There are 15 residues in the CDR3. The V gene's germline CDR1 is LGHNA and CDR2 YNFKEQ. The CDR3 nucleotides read TGTGCCAGCAGCGCTGGGACTACTAGCACAGATACGCAGTATTTT. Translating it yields CASSAGTTSTDTQYF.

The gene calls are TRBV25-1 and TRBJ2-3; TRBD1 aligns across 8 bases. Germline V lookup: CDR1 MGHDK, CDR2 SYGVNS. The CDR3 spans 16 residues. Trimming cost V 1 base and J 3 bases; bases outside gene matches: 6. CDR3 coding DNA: TGTGCCAGCAGTGAATCGCCCGGACAGGGTACAGATACGCAGTATTTT. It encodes CASSESPGQGTDTQYF.

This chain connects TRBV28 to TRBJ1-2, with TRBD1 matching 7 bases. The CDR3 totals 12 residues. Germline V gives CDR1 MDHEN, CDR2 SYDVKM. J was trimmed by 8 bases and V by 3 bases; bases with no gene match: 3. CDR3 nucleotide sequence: TGTGCCAGCAGTTTGACAGGGCAGGGCTACACCTTC. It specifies CASSLTGQGYTF.

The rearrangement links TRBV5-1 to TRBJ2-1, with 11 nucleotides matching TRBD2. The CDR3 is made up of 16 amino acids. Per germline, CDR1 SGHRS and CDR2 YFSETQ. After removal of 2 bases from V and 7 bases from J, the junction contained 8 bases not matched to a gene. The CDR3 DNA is TGCGCCAGCAGCTTCGAGACTAGCGGGATAGGTAATGAGCAGTTCTTC. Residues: CASSFETSGIGNEQFF. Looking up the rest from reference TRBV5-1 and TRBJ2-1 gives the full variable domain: KAGVTQTPRYLIKTRGQQVTLSCSPISGHRSVSWYQQTPGQGLQFLFEYFSETQRNKGNFPGRFSGRQFSNSRSEMNVSTLELGDSALYLCASSFETSGIGNEQFFGPGTRLTVL.

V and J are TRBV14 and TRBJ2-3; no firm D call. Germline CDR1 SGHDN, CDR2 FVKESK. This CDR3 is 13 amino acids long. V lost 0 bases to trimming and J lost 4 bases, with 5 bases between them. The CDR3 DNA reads TGTGCCAGCAGCCAAGATTGGGCAGATACGCAGTATTTT. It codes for CASSQDWADTQYF.

Written as DNA, the CDR3 is TGTGCTAGTGCCCGGACACTGTACAATGAGCAGTTCTTC. Translated, it gives CASARTLYNEQFF. This chain joins TRBV12-5 and TRBJ2-1; possibly TRBD1 for D (5 bases). The CDR3 contains 13 residues. Trimming removed 7 bases at V and 4 bases at J, with 11 bases between. The V gene's germline CDR1 is LGHNT and CDR2 FRNRAP.